The 27 T cell receptor beta chains below all came from one sample that was sequenced in a study of Graves' ophthalmopathy and Graves' hyperthyroidism. The study amplified TCR beta CDR3 regions using RNA transcripts. The first round was an RT-PCR with HTBI primers, and the second round was a multiplex PCR. TCRdb passed the multiplex PCR reads through MiXCR, listing each CDR3 protein once. The sample lists more than 300,000 distinct CDR3 sequences, roughly 15% occurring once. Sequencing input: peripheral blood. Every receptor here comes from an adult woman with stable Graves' hyperthyroidism.

This clonotype has a single count. The rearrangement joins TRBV29-1 to TRBJ2-7, with D possibly TRBD1 on 6 matching bases. The J call could be wrong; TRBJ2-1 is a better fit for the DNA end. This CDR3 contains 14 residues. Germline CDR1 is SQVTM and CDR2 is ANQGSEA. CDR3 DNA sequence: TGCAGCGCATCTGGACAGATCTTCCCATACGAGCAGTTCTTC. It translates to CSASGQIFPYEQFF.

This rearrangement joins TRBV6-5 to TRBJ2-7; 7 nucleotides align to TRBD2. Germline lookup yields CDR1 MNHEY and CDR2 SVGAGI. The CDR3 covers 14 residues. Unmatched junction bases numbered 5, after V lost 4 bases and J lost 2 bases. The CDR3 nucleotides read TGTGCCAGCAGTTTCGGGACTATAACCTACGAGCAGTACTTC. Translated: CASSFGTITYEQYF.

The table lists this clonotype with many counts. J is TRBJ2-7 and V is TRBV20-1, with TRBD2 matching over 8 bases. CDR1 and CDR2 from the germline V gene are DFQATT and SNEGSKA (reference sequence). The CDR3 is 14 amino acids. J was trimmed by 5 bases and V by 4 bases; bases with no gene match: 10. CDR3 DNA sequence: TGCAGTGCTAAACCTTCGGGAGGGCCGGACGAGCAGTACTTC. It is translated as CSAKPSGGPDEQYF.

There are a few counts of this clonotype. The chain links TRBV6-1 to TRBJ1-2; D call uncertain. The V gene's germline CDR1 is MNHNS and CDR2 SASEGT. The CDR3 spans 14 residues. V lost 0 bases, J lost 5 bases, and 10 bases lay in between. CDR3 coding DNA: TGTGCCAGCAGTGAAGCCCCGAGGGCTTATGGCTACACCTTC. This sequence encodes CASSEAPRAYGYTF.

Ten or more counts support this clonotype. The rearrangement links TRBV5-1 to TRBJ2-7, with TRBD1 matching 8 bases. The germline V gene has CDR1 SGHRS and CDR2 YFSETQ. The CDR3 is 15 residues long. V shed 0 bases and J 3 bases; nucleotides not matched to a gene: 5. This CDR3 reads CASSLEGQALYEQYF. The CDR3 DNA is TGCGCCAGCAGCTTGGAGGGACAGGCGCTCTACGAGCAGTACTTC.

This clonotype was found a few times. V usage is TRBV11-2 and J usage is TRBJ2-7, with 9 nucleotides matching TRBD2. The CDR3 covers 17 residues. Germline V CDR1 and CDR2: SGHAT, FQNNGV. The V and J ends lost 5 bases and 0 bases, in that order; junction bases with no gene match: 11. Here the CDR3 DNA reads TGTGCCAGCAGCCCAATAGCGGGAGTTAGGAGCTCCTACGAGCAGTACTTC. Translated: CASSPIAGVRSSYEQYF.

Ten or more counts support this clonotype. The chain joins TRBV7-2 to TRBJ2-7; tentatively, D is TRBD1 or TRBD2 (6 bases each). Germline V gene sequence: CDR1 SGHTA, CDR2 FQGNSA. The CDR3 spans 17 residues. The V end lost 3 bases, the J end lost 0 bases, and 18 bases lay between the germline ends. CDR3 protein: CASSLGQGGRGSYEQYF. The CDR3 DNA reads TGTGCCAGCAGCTTGGGCCAAGGGGGGAGAGGCTCCTACGAGCAGTACTTC.

Many counts were recorded for this clonotype. V usage is TRBV7-2 and J usage is TRBJ2-5; no firm D call. The CDR3 loop spans 12 amino acids. Germline values: CDR1 SGHTA, CDR2 FQGNSA. V was trimmed by 5 bases and J by 5 bases, leaving 9 bases between them. Written as DNA, the CDR3 is TGTGCCAGCAGCCAGCCCGGGGAGACCCAGTACTTC. This sequence encodes CASSQPGETQYF.

The table lists this clonotype with a few counts. The CDR3 ends on some other residue instead of the conserved phenylalanine or tryptophan, so this is likely a read error. This chain connects TRBV12-3 or TRBV12-4 to TRBJ2-3, with unresolved D. The CDR3 totals 13 residues. V was clipped by 4 bases and J by 1 base, with 6 bases between them. The CDR3 DNA sequence: TGTGCCAGCAGTTCCAAGGGCACAGATACGCAGTATTTG. It encodes CASSSKGTDTQYL.

In its sample, this clonotype was seen many times. The rearrangement links TRBV11-2 to TRBJ2-5; no clear D gene. The germline V and J ends were trimmed by 2 bases and 3 bases, with 4 bases remaining between them. Germline values: CDR1 SGHAT, CDR2 FQNNGV. This CDR3 spans 12 amino acids. The chain's CDR3 is CASSLIEETQYF. The CDR3 DNA sequence: TGTGCCAGCAGCTTAATTGAAGAGACCCAGTACTTC.

This clonotype was seen only a few times. The V and J genes are TRBV7-3 and TRBJ2-2; D unclear. There are 12 residues in the CDR3. Trimming left V 5 bases short and J 7 bases short, with 8 bases between. The V gene's germline CDR1 is SGHTA and CDR2 FQGTGA. DNA of the CDR3: TGTGCCAGCAGCCCGCAAGACGGGGAGCTGTTTTTT. It encodes CASSPQDGELFF.

At least ten counts were recorded for this clonotype. The chain is built from TRBV5-5 and TRBJ1-5, with 7 bases identical to TRBD1. This CDR3 has 15 residues. Germline V gene data show CDR1 as SGHKS and CDR2 as YYEKEE (reference sequence). V trimming: 4 bases; J trimming: 2 bases; junction bases outside the gene matches: 6. This chain's CDR3 is CASSITGEGNQPQHF. In nucleotides, the CDR3 is TGTGCCAGCAGCATAACAGGGGAGGGCAATCAGCCCCAGCATTTT.

Comment on this clonotype: This CDR3 is missing its conserved last phenylalanine or tryptophan, likely due to a read error. The gene calls are TRBV4-1 and TRBJ2-7, with D unclear. Germline loops: CDR1 MGHRA, CDR2 YSYEKL. The V gene lost 2 bases and the J gene lost 1 base, with 15 bases spanning the gap. The CDR3 spans 16 residues. The CDR3: CASSQRRVERSYEQYL. As DNA, the CDR3 is TGCGCCAGCAGCCAAAGAAGGGTCGAGAGGTCCTACGAGCAGTACCTC.

This rearrangement joins TRBV6-2 or TRBV6-3 to TRBJ1-1; 7 bases are a match to TRBD1. This CDR3 contains 15 residues. V was pared by 2 bases and J by 6 bases, with 9 bases of the junction left unmatched. Germline V gives CDR1 MNHEY, CDR2 SVGEGT. CDR3 bases: TGTGCCAGCAGTTACCAGTGGGGACAGAGCTCTGAAGCTTTCTTT. The encoded protein is CASSYQWGQSSEAFF.

The chain uses TRBV11-2 and TRBJ2-3, with TRBD2 identical over 10 bases. V dropped 3 bases and J dropped 4; count of bases not matched to a gene: 4. CDR3 length equals 15 residues. Germline V lookup: CDR1 SGHAT, CDR2 FQNNGV. CDR3 in DNA: TGTGCCAGCAGCTTCACTAGCGGGGTCCCAGATACGCAGTATTTT. As protein: CASSFTSGVPDTQYF.

This clonotype came up many times. The V gene is TRBV7-8, the J gene TRBJ2-7; 10 nucleotides agree with TRBD2. Germline CDR1 is SGHVS and CDR2 is FQNEAQ. V shed 4 bases, J shed 4 bases, and the junction held 28 bases outside the gene matches. The CDR3 has 22 residues. CDR3 in amino acids: CASSYEWGSRDKLAGRRYEQYF. The CDR3 nucleotides are TGTGCCAGCAGCTACGAATGGGGATCTCGGGATAAACTAGCGGGACGTCGGTACGAGCAGTACTTC.

This clonotype was seen repeatedly, ten times or more. The DNA for the CDR3 is TGTGCCAGCAGCCAGTCCGAGTCCGCCGTATATTTT. It specifies CASSQSESAVYF. The chain uses TRBV13 and TRBJ1-3; the D is unclear. In germline, CDR1 is PRHDT, CDR2 FYEKMQ (reference sequence). V was pared by 5 bases and J by 14 bases, with 16 bases between. CDR3 size: 12 residues.

This clonotype was picked up many times. This CDR3 is CASSPLFWPQHF. The CDR3 DNA reads as TGTGCCAGCAGCCCCCTTTTTTGGCCCCAGCATTTT. The chain recombines TRBV27 with TRBJ1-5; D is unclear. Germline V gene data show CDR1 as MNHEY and CDR2 as SMNVEV (reference sequence). The CDR3 loop spans 12 amino acids. Trimming left V 6 bases short and J 9 bases short, with 12 bases between.

This clonotype was counted at least ten times. V gene TRBV28 combines with J gene TRBJ1-1; a possible D gene is TRBD1 (5 bases). CDR1 MDHEN and CDR2 SYDVKM come from the germline V gene. Trimming took off 3 bases at V and 1 base at J, with 9 bases between the two ends. The CDR3 is 14 residues long. CDR3 in DNA: TGTGCCAGCAGTTTGAGACAGCAGAACACTGAAGCTTTCTTT. Its translation is CASSLRQQNTEAFF.

This chain uses TRBV15 with TRBJ2-7; 9 bases fit TRBD1. The CDR3 spans 15 residues. The V gene's germline CDR1 is LNHNV and CDR2 YYDKDF (reference sequence). Losses at the gene ends were 0 bases for V and 7 bases for J; bases not matched to a gene: 7. The CDR3 DNA follows: TGTGCCACCAGCAGAGAGCACAGGGGGCGCAGGGAGCAGTACTTC. Protein: CATSREHRGRREQYF.

This clonotype was picked up many times. J is TRBJ1-5 and V is TRBV19; 7 nucleotides agree with TRBD1. There are 19 residues in the CDR3. V dropped 0 bases and J dropped 4; count of bases not matched to a gene: 15. CDR1 and CDR2 from the germline V gene are LNHDA and SQIVND (reference sequence). The CDR3 region is CASSIETGATTLWNQPQHF. DNA of the CDR3: TGTGCCAGTAGTATAGAAACAGGGGCCACGACCCTGTGGAATCAGCCCCAGCATTTT.

At least ten counts were recorded for this clonotype. V is TRBV5-1 and J is TRBJ2-7; 9 bases match TRBD2. V shed 4 bases and J 5 bases; nucleotides not matched to a gene: 16. Germline V gene sequence: CDR1 SGHRS, CDR2 YFSETQ. CDR3 length: 17 amino acids. The CDR3: CASSRQGTGTSLDEQYF. The CDR3 DNA reads as TGCGCCAGCAGCCGACAGGGTACCGGGACTAGCCTGGACGAGCAGTACTTC.

This clonotype was picked up many times. The rearrangement uses TRBV28 and TRBJ1-2; 7 nucleotides agree with TRBD1. The ends lost 5 bases at V and 4 bases at J; junction bases unmatched: 13. The V gene's germline CDR1 is MDHEN and CDR2 SYDVKM. The CDR3 totals 16 residues. The CDR3 nucleotides are TGTGCCAGCAGTCCTCCTGGGACAGAAAATACCTATGGCTACACCTTC. Residues: CASSPPGTENTYGYTF.

This clonotype was counted once. A much larger clone sits a single nucleotide away, making a read error possible. V usage is TRBV20-1 and J usage is TRBJ1-3, with D uncertain. Per germline, CDR1 DFQATT and CDR2 SNEGSKA (reference sequence). CDR3 length equals 13 residues. Trimming removed 3 bases at V and 0 bases at J, with 6 bases between. CDR3 nucleotides: TGCAGTGCTAGCCCCAACTCTGGAAACACCATATATTTT. It specifies CSASPNSGNTIYF.

This chain links TRBV6-1 with TRBJ2-5; the match to TRBD1 covers 7 bases. J gave up 5 bases and V 11 bases, and 17 bases lay outside the gene matches. The CDR3 runs 15 residues. Germline V CDR1 and CDR2: MNHNS, SASEGT. The CDR3 sequence is CAPFPQGVFCETQYF. The CDR3 DNA sequence: TGTGCCCCCTTCCCTCAGGGGGTTTTTTGCGAGACCCAGTACTTC.

The CDR3 DNA reads TGCAGTGCTAGAGAATTGGAATCCTCCTACGAGCAGTACTTC. The encoded protein is CSARELESSYEQYF. This rearrangement joins TRBV20-1 to TRBJ2-7; D unclear. V gave up 0 bases and J gave up 0 bases, with 9 bases separating them. In germline, CDR1 is DFQATT, CDR2 SNEGSKA (reference sequence). This CDR3 has 14 residues.

This clonotype was seen a few times. The chain employs TRBV28 and TRBJ2-7, with a possible D match to TRBD1 (6 bases). Germline V gene data show CDR1 as MDHEN and CDR2 as SYDVKM. V lost 6 bases and J 2 bases, leaving 14 bases between the germline ends. The CDR3 loop spans 14 amino acids. The CDR3: CASSSFRTAYEQYF. DNA for the CDR3: TGTGCCAGCAGCTCCTTTAGGACAGCCTACGAGCAGTACTTC.